Listed here is a single T cell receptor beta chain. How the authors handled the data: From reference gene primer amplification, estimates of nucleated cell counts were derived. Assay used: immunoSEQ multiplex PCR; TCRdb lists only in-frame clones, some missing. V, J and clone size derive from that table, while D and trimming were established from the DNA sequence. The sample has approximately 240,000 clones; approximately 80% are singletons. This entry is derived from a study of blood T cell repertoires in COVID-19. Whole-study context: Spain, Italy and the United States supplied samples that represented acute and convalescent COVID-19. T cells, B-cell-depleted T cells, or PBMCs provided the cDNA or gDNA that served as material.

In germline, CDR1 is SGDLS, CDR2 YYNGEE. V was shortened by 0 bases and J by 0 bases, with 12 bases between the two germline ends. The CDR3 extends over 16 amino acids. Sequencing was done on a sample of peripheral blood. The rearrangement links TRBV9 to TRBJ1-2, with D hard to call. This TCR came from a woman aged 40 to 50 with active or convalescent COVID-19. CDR3 residues: CASSVASREPNYGYTF. The CDR3 DNA reads TGTGCCAGCAGCGTAGCTTCGAGGGAACCTAACTATGGCTACACCTTC.